This T cell receptor beta chain stems from a study of T cell responses to AZD1222 COVID-19 vaccine. This CDR3 contains 12 residues. The junction had 7 bases not matched to a gene; V was cut back by 5 bases and J by 10 bases. Germline CDR1 SEHNR, CDR2 FQNEAQ (reference sequence). Produced via immunoSEQ multiplex PCR; TCRdb's table is partial and in-frame only. This table holds approximately 150,000 clones, approximately 92% found once. It was second doses at about 4 or about 12 weeks that were pooled. Concerning this clone: Its antigen is unidentified.

Study results and caveats: Increases in Spike-specific TCR breadth and depth were seen after two AZD1222 doses.

This receptor was identified in an adult who received the AZD1222 COVID-19 vaccine. The starting material was peripheral blood, obtained 28 days after the second AZD1222 dose. The chain recombines TRBV7-9 with TRBJ1-2; TRBD1 matches 7 bases. The CDR3 is CASSPLGQDYTF. For the CDR3, the DNA is TGTGCCAGCAGCCCCCTCGGACAGGACTACACCTTC.